This note documents a single TCR beta chain sequence. Its antigen is not known. The data derive from a study of post-analysis software for immune sequencing data. Study conclusions and caveats: Controls' normalized Chao1 diversity significantly exceeded that of multiple sclerosis patients. Strong co-clustering by F measure was seen for same-batch samples. Patients carried several TRBV segments more frequently than controls did, and TRBV5-6, TRBV5-1 and TRBV20-1 were among them.

CDR1 and CDR2 from the germline V gene are MDHEN and SYDVKM. CDR3 length: 17 residues. J gave up 0 bases and V 2 bases, and 7 bases lay outside the gene matches. Every TCR beta cDNA library bore unique molecular identifiers. Between about 1 and 10 million T cells gave rise to approximately 520,000 cDNA molecules. TCRdb fed the PCR reads into MiXCR, producing one record per CDR3 protein. The data show hundreds of thousands of distinct CDR3 sequences, with around 64% seen just once and over 9% held by the top ten. This receptor was obtained from a girl aged 2 to 9 with multiple sclerosis. V usage is TRBV28 and J usage is TRBJ2-1; 7 bases fit TRBD1. Sequencing was performed on blood. The CDR3 is CASSLRTGFFSYNEQFF. The CDR3 DNA reads TGTGCCAGCAGTTTAAGGACAGGCTTTTTCTCCTACAATGAGCAGTTCTTC.